Given below is one T cell receptor (beta chain) in context. Clones were sequenced by immunoSEQ multiplex PCR, and TCRdb holds only the in-frame ones, with some missing. The table lists 11,000 or so clones, about 63% of them singletons. The junction had 4 bases not matched to a gene; V was cut back by 2 bases and J by 4 bases. The germline V gene has CDR1 GTSNPN and CDR2 SVGIG (reference sequence). CDR3 length equals 13 residues. The data were obtained in a study of T cells in tumors after PD-1 blockade. Specimen: tumor tissue, collected before anti-PD-1 treatment. This clonotype was sampled from a human donor with basal cell carcinoma. The chain is built from TRBV30 and TRBJ1-2, with 7 positions matching TRBD1. The CDR3 DNA follows: TGTGCCTGGAGTTTGGACAGGATCTATGGCTACACCTTC. Its translation: CAWSLDRIYGYTF.